The 26 T cell receptor beta chains presented below share a single source sample, sequenced in a study of T cell responses to AZD1222 COVID-19 vaccine. Assay used: immunoSEQ multiplex PCR; TCRdb lists only in-frame clones, some missing. The sample carries 150,000 or so clones, approximately 90% recorded once. Sequencing used peripheral blood, obtained 28 days after the second AZD1222 dose. These receptors came from an adult who received the AZD1222 COVID-19 vaccine.

J is TRBJ1-1 and V is TRBV25-1; weak D call: TRBD1 (6 bases). Between the trimmed V and J ends, which lost 3 bases and 0 bases, there was a span of 14 bases. Germline loops: CDR1 MGHDK, CDR2 SYGVNS. The CDR3 length is 16 residues. The CDR3 coding sequence is TGTGCCAGCAGTGATTCCGGCAGGGGCCTGAACACTGAAGCTTTCTTT. Translated: CASSDSGRGLNTEAFF.

This chain links TRBV19 with TRBJ1-5; D may be TRBD1 (6 bases). Germline-derived CDR1 and CDR2 are LNHDA and SQIVND (reference sequence). The CDR3 consists of 15 residues. V was trimmed by 3 bases and J by 5 bases, leaving 14 bases between them. CDR3 region: CASSISTGWDQPQHF. CDR3 sequence (DNA): TGTGCCAGTAGTATTAGTACAGGGTGGGATCAGCCCCAGCATTTT. The full variable domain, with the rest looked up from reference TRBV19 and TRBJ1-5, is DGGITQSPKYLFRKEGQNVTLSCEQNLNHDAMYWYRQDPGQGLRLIYYSQIVNDFQKGDIAEGYSVSREKKESFPLTVTSAQKNPTAFYLCASSISTGWDQPQHFGDGTRLSIL.

The chain is built from TRBV5-1 and TRBJ2-3; D possibly uses TRBD1 or TRBD2 (5 bases each). Deletions cut 0 bases from V and 4 bases from J, with 9 bases between. The CDR3 totals 14 residues. Germline CDR1 and CDR2: SGHRS and YFSETQ. This CDR3 reads CASSLVQGADTQYF. The DNA of the CDR3 is TGCGCCAGCAGCTTGGTTCAGGGAGCAGATACGCAGTATTTT.

The chain recombines TRBV2 with TRBJ2-1; D is uncertain. The germline V and J ends were trimmed by 7 bases and 5 bases, with 15 bases remaining between them. The CDR3 is 14 residues long. The germline V gene encodes CDR1 SNHLY and CDR2 FYNNEI. CDR3 region: CASTTRPYDNEQFF. The CDR3 DNA reads as TGTGCCAGCACGACGCGGCCCTACGACAATGAGCAGTTCTTC.

The V gene is TRBV2, the J gene TRBJ1-1; maybe TRBD1 (6 bases). With 3 bases removed from V and 6 bases from J, the gap between germline ends came to 14 bases. The germline gives CDR1 SNHLY, CDR2 FYNNEI. The CDR3 consists of 14 residues. CDR3 sequence reads: CASSDRDILPEAFF. DNA for the CDR3: TGTGCCAGCAGTGACCGGGACATACTTCCTGAAGCTTTCTTT.

This chain joins TRBV27 and TRBJ1-2; D perhaps matches TRBD1 (6 bases). The length of the CDR3 is 16 residues. Per germline, CDR1 MNHEY and CDR2 SMNVEV (reference sequence). V was shortened by 4 bases and J by 0 bases, with 15 bases between the two germline ends. This chain's CDR3 is CASSSDRGPSNYGYTF. CDR3 DNA: TGTGCCAGCAGTTCGGATCGGGGGCCGTCTAACTATGGCTACACCTTC.

The rearrangement joins TRBV19 to TRBJ2-7; D gene ambiguous. V lost 1 base and J 3 bases, leaving 7 bases between the germline ends. The CDR3 length is 13 residues. Germline CDR1 LNHDA, CDR2 SQIVND (reference sequence). The CDR3, as DNA: TGTGCCAGTAGTATAGGCGAATACTACGAGCAGTACTTC. The encoded protein is CASSIGEYYEQYF.

As DNA, the CDR3 is TGCGCCAGCACCGTGACCGGGGCGTGGAACACTGAAGCTTTCTTT. It is translated as CASTVTGAWNTEAFF. The rearrangement uses TRBV5-1 and TRBJ1-1; tentatively, D is TRBD1 (5 bases). Trimming removed 6 bases from V and 1 base from J, with 16 bases in between. In germline, CDR1 is SGHRS, CDR2 YFSETQ. The CDR3 contains 15 residues.

The chain uses TRBV2 and TRBJ1-4; 10 nucleotides match TRBD1. Germline V gene sequence: CDR1 SNHLY, CDR2 FYNNEI. This CDR3 spans 16 amino acids. J was trimmed by 1 base and V by 6 bases; bases with no gene match: 5. CDR3 region: CASRLTGGKTNEKLFF. CDR3 in DNA: TGTGCCAGCAGGCTGACAGGGGGCAAAACTAATGAAAAACTGTTTTTT.

This chain connects TRBV9 to TRBJ1-2; D may be TRBD1 (6 bases). V was clipped by 4 bases and J by 4 bases, with 14 bases between them. Germline CDR1 is SGDLS and CDR2 is YYNGEE. The CDR3 extends over 14 amino acids. The CDR3 is CASSSQTGLYGYTF. CDR3 DNA: TGTGCCAGCAGCTCACAAACAGGGCTCTATGGCTACACCTTC.

The chain combines TRBV21-1 with TRBJ1-1. TRBV21-1 is a recognized pseudogene. CDR3 size: 15 residues. CDR3 sequence: CASSKDLEGGPEAFF. The CDR3 DNA sequence: TGTGCCAGCAGCAAAGATTTAGAGGGGGGCCCTGAAGCTTTCTTT.

In its sample, this clone was seen a few times. The gene calls are TRBV18 and TRBJ1-2; the D is unclear. CDR1 KGHSH and CDR2 LQKENI come from the germline V gene. The CDR3 covers 14 residues. Trimming pared 0 bases from V and 4 bases from J, leaving 9 bases between. The CDR3 spells CASSPPLVSYGYTF. DNA of the CDR3: TGTGCCAGCTCACCACCGTTGGTCTCCTATGGCTACACCTTC.

In the case of this clone: One end of the junction varies from germline; a read error may be responsible. The genes are TRBV10-1 and TRBJ2-1; no clear D. Germline V gene data show CDR1 as WNHNN and CDR2 as SYGVQD (reference sequence). The CDR3 loop spans 8 amino acids. In nucleotides, the CDR3 is TGCGCCAGCAGTGAGCCGATCTTC. Amino acids: CASSEPIF.

The chain has TRBV5-1 and TRBJ2-7, with D perhaps being TRBD1 or TRBD2 (5 bases each). Germline values: CDR1 SGHRS, CDR2 YFSETQ. The CDR3 is 13 residues long. V lost 0 bases, J lost 7 bases, and 11 bases lay in between. The CDR3 DNA sequence: TGCGCCAGCAGCTTGGCCGGGACGGGGGAGCAGTACTTC. This encodes CASSLAGTGEQYF.

The J gene is TRBJ2-7, the V gene TRBV4-2, with D tentatively TRBD2 (6 bases). Germline V gene lookup returns CDR1 LGHNA and CDR2 YNFKEQ. The V end lost 1 base, the J end lost 6 bases, and 16 bases lay between the germline ends. The CDR3 is 15 amino acids. The CDR3 coding sequence is TGTGCCAGCAGCCAAGGAGGGGCCGCCGGGGGCGAGCAGTACTTC. This translates into CASSQGGAAGGEQYF.

V usage is TRBV2 and J usage is TRBJ1-2; TRBD1 matches 12 bases. The CDR3 runs to 14 residues. Germline lookup yields CDR1 SNHLY and CDR2 FYNNEI. V was pared by 6 bases and J by 12 bases, with 11 bases of the junction left unmatched. CDR3 protein: CASSGGQGAMANTF. In DNA form, the CDR3 reads TGTGCCAGCAGCGGGGGACAGGGGGCTATGGCAAACACCTTC.

The rearrangement uses TRBV27 and TRBJ2-1; D is unclear. V was clipped by 8 bases and J by 0 bases, with 11 bases between them. Germline CDR1 is MNHEY and CDR2 is SMNVEV (reference sequence). The CDR3 has 14 amino acids. The CDR3 region has the DNA TGTGCCAGCTCGTTGCAAAGCTCCTACAATGAGCAGTTCTTC. Translating gives CASSLQSSYNEQFF.

This clone appeared once. V is TRBV18 and J is TRBJ1-1; 9 bases line up with TRBD1. CDR1 is KGHSH, CDR2 LQKENI, per germline. CDR3 size: 15 residues. V shed 0 bases, J shed 3 bases, and the junction held 2 bases outside the gene matches. CDR3 DNA: TGTGCCAGCTCACCACCTGGGACAGGGTACACTGAAGCTTTCTTT. Its translation is CASSPPGTGYTEAFF.

The chain joins TRBV2 to TRBJ1-5, with TRBD1 matching 9 bases. This CDR3 is built from 14 residues. The trim removed 7 bases at V and 6 bases at J, leaving 7 bases unmatched. The germline V gene has CDR1 SNHLY and CDR2 FYNNEI. CDR3 region: CASTSGTGTQPQHF. CDR3 DNA sequence: TGTGCCAGCACCTCCGGGACAGGGACTCAGCCCCAGCATTTT.

This chain uses TRBV9 with TRBJ1-1, with a tentative D call TRBD1 (5 bases). Deletions cut 0 bases from V and 1 base from J, with 16 bases between. The germline gives CDR1 SGDLS, CDR2 YYNGEE. The CDR3 is 17 residues long. DNA for the CDR3: TGTGCCAGCAGCGTAGGTGTACAACCAACAGGGAACACTGAAGCTTTCTTT. Its protein product is CASSVGVQPTGNTEAFF.

This rearrangement joins TRBV7-8 to TRBJ2-7; TRBD2 aligns across 7 bases. This CDR3 comprises 15 residues. J gave up 4 bases and V 5 bases, and 11 bases lay outside the gene matches. CDR1 SGHVS and CDR2 FQNEAQ come from the germline V gene. The CDR3 nucleotides read TGTGCCAGCAGCCCACGGATGGGGGGGACGTACGAGCAGTACTTC. Protein product: CASSPRMGGTYEQYF.

The chain joins TRBV5-1 to TRBJ2-1; 8 nucleotides align to TRBD2. V lost 6 bases, J lost 11 bases, and 10 bases stayed unmatched. Germline CDR1 is SGHRS and CDR2 is YFSETQ. The CDR3 totals 13 residues. The chain's CDR3 is CASTAGGSAKQFF. CDR3 nucleotide sequence: TGCGCCAGCACGGCGGGGGGATCCGCTAAGCAGTTCTTC.

The V and J genes are TRBV28 and TRBJ2-7, with TRBD2 matching over 7 bases. Germline CDR1 and CDR2: MDHEN and SYDVKM. J gave up 4 bases and V 4 bases, and 7 bases lay outside the gene matches. This CDR3 contains 14 residues. CDR3 sequence: CASSSFLGGYEQYF. The CDR3 coding sequence is TGTGCCAGCAGTTCCTTTTTGGGGGGGTACGAGCAGTACTTC.

This clone has only one observation. The chain carries TRBV3-1 (or the pseudogene TRBV3-2) and TRBJ2-3; weak D call: TRBD1 (6 bases). CDR1 is LGHDT, CDR2 YNNKEL, per germline (reference sequence). V was clipped by 4 bases and J by 5 bases, with 16 bases between them. This CDR3 is 15 amino acids long. The CDR3 DNA follows: TGTGCCAGCAGCCGACTACCAATACAGGGAGATACGCAGTATTTT. This translates into CASSRLPIQGDTQYF.

Only one count was recorded for this clone. The J gene is TRBJ1-1, the V gene TRBV9; no reliable D call. CDR3 length equals 15 residues. Germline loops: CDR1 SGDLS, CDR2 YYNGEE. Trimming pared 3 bases from V and 8 bases from J, leaving 20 bases between. CDR3: CASSEAGFLPQEAFF. Here the CDR3 DNA reads TGTGCCAGCAGCGAAGCCGGGTTTCTCCCGCAGGAAGCTTTCTTT.

The chain is built from TRBV7-2 and TRBJ2-7, with D hard to call. Trimming removed 3 bases from V and 3 bases from J, with 6 bases in between. This CDR3 has 12 residues. Germline V gene data show CDR1 as SGHTA and CDR2 as FQGNSA. The CDR3 protein is CASSLTFYEQYF. The CDR3 DNA sequence: TGTGCCAGCAGCTTGACCTTCTACGAGCAGTACTTC. Together with reference TRBV7-2 and TRBJ2-7, the CDR3 gives the full variable domain: GAGVSQSPSNKVTEKGKDVELRCDPISGHTALYWYRQSLGQGLEFLIYFQGNSAPDKSGLPSDRFSAERTGGSVSTLTIQRTQQEDSAVYLCASSLTFYEQYFGPGTRLTVT.